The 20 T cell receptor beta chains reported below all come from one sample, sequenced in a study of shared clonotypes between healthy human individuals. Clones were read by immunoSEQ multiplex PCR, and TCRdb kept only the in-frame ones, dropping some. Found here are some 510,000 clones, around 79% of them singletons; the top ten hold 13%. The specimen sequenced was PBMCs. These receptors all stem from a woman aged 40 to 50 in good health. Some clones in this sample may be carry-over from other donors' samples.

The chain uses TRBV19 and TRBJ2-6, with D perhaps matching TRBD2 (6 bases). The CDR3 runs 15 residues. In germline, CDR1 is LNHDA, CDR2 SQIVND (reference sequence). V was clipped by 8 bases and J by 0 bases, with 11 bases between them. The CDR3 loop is CASAIGGSGANVLTF. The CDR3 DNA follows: TGTGCCAGTGCCATCGGGGGCTCTGGGGCCAACGTCCTGACTTTC.

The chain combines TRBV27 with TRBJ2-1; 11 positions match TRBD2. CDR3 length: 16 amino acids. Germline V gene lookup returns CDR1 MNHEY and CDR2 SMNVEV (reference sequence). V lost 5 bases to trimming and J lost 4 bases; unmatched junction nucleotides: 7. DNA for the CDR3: TGTGCCAGCAGTCCCTCCGGGACTAGCGGATACAATGAGCAGTTCTTC. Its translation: CASSPSGTSGYNEQFF.

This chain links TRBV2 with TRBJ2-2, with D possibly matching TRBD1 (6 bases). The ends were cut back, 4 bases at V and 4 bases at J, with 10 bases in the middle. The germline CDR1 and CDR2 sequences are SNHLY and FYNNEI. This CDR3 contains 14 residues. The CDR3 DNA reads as TGTGCCAGCAGTGTACAGGGTACCACCGGGGAGCTGTTTTTT. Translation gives CASSVQGTTGELFF.

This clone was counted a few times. CDR3 sequence (DNA): TGTGCCATCAGTGAGAGGATGGACACTGAAGCTTTCTTT. It encodes CAISERMDTEAFF. The gene calls are TRBV10-3 and TRBJ1-1, with D unresolved. Per the germline V gene, CDR1 is ENHRY and CDR2 is SYGVKD. The V gene lost 2 bases and the J gene lost 3 bases, with 7 bases spanning the gap. The CDR3 covers 13 residues.

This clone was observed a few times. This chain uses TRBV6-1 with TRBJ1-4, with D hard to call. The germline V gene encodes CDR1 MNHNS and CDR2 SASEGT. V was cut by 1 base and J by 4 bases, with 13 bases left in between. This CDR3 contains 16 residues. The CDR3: CASSEVLGSYNEKLFF. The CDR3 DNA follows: TGTGCCAGCAGTGAAGTTCTGGGATCCTATAATGAAAAACTGTTTTTT.

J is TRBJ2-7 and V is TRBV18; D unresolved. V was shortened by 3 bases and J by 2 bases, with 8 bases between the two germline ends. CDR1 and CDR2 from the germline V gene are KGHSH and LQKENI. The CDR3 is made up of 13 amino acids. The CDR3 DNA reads TGTGCCAGCTCACCCGTGGCAGCCTACGAGCAGTACTTC. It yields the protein CASSPVAAYEQYF.

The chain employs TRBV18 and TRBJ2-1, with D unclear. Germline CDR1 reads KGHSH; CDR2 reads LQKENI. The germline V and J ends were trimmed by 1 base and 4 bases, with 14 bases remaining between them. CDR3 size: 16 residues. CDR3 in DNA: TGTGCCAGCTCACCACGGGCACTGGGGTCTTACAATGAGCAGTTCTTC. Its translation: CASSPRALGSYNEQFF.

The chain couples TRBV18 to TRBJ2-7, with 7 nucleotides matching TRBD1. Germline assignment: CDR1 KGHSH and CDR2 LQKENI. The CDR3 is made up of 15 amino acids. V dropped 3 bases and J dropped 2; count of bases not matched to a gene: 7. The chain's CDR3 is CASSPLTGITYEQYF. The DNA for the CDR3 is TGTGCCAGCTCACCCCTGACAGGGATTACCTACGAGCAGTACTTC.

The CDR3 here is CASSLAGGPTRYEQYF. As DNA, the CDR3 is TGTGCCAGCAGCTTAGCGGGAGGGCCCACTAGATACGAGCAGTACTTC. The genes are TRBV7-2 and TRBJ2-7; 7 nucleotides align to TRBD2. The CDR3 spans 16 residues. Germline V CDR1 and CDR2: SGHTA, FQGNSA. After removal of 0 bases from V and 4 bases from J, the junction contained 9 bases not matched to a gene.

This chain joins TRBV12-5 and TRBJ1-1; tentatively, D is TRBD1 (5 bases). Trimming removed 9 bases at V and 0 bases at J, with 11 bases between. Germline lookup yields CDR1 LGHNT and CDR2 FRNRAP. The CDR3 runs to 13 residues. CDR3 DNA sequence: TGTGCTAGAGCCTGGGGGTTGAACACTGAAGCTTTCTTT. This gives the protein CARAWGLNTEAFF.

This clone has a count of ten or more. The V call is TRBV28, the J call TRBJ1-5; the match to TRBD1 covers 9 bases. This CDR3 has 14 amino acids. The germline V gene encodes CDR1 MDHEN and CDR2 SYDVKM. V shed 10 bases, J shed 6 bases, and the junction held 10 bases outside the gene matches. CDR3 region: CATERQGVGQPQHF. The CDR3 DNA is TGTGCCACCGAACGACAGGGGGTGGGTCAGCCCCAGCATTTT.

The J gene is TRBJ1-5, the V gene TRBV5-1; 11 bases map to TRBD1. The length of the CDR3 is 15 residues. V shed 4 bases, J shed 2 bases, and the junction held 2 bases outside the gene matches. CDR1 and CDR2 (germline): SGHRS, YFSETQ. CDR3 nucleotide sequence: TGCGCCAGCAGCGAGGGACAGGGGGGCAATCAGCCCCAGCATTTT. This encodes CASSEGQGGNQPQHF.

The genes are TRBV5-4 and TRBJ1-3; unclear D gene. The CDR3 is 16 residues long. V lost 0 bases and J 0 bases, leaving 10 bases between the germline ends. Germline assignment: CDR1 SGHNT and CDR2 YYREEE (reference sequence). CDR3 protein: CASSLGHKNSGNTIYF. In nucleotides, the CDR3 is TGTGCCAGCAGCTTGGGACATAAAAACTCTGGAAACACCATATATTTT. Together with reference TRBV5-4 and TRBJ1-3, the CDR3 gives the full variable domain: ETGVTQSPTHLIKTRGQQVTLRCSSQSGHNTVSWYQQALGQGPQFIFQYYREEENGRGNFPPRFSGLQFPNYSSELNVNALELDDSALYLCASSLGHKNSGNTIYFGEGSWLTVV.

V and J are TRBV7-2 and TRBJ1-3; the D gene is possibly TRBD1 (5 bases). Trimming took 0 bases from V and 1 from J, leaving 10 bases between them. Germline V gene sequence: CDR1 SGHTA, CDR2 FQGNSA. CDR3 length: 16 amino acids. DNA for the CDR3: TGTGCCAGCAGCTTAGCGGGGGGGTTATCTGGAAACACCATATATTTT. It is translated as CASSLAGGLSGNTIYF.

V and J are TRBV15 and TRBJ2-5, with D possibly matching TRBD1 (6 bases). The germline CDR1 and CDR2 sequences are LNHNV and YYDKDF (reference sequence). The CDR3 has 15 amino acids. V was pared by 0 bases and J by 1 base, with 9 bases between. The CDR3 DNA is TGTGCCACCAGCAGAGACAGGGGCCCCCAAGAGACCCAGTACTTC. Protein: CATSRDRGPQETQYF.

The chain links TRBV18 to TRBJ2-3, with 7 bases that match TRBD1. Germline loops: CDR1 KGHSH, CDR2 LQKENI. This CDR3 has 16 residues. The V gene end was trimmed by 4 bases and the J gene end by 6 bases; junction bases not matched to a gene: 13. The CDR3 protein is CASSRDSPRVVDTQYF. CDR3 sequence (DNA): TGTGCCAGCTCACGGGACAGCCCTCGGGTGGTGGATACGCAGTATTTT.

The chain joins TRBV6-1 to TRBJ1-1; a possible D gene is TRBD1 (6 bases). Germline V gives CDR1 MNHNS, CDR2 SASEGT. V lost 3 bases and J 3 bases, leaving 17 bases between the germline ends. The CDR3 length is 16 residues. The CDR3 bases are TGTGCCAGCAGTGATCGGGGGACACGCCGTGACACTGAAGCTTTCTTT. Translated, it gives CASSDRGTRRDTEAFF.

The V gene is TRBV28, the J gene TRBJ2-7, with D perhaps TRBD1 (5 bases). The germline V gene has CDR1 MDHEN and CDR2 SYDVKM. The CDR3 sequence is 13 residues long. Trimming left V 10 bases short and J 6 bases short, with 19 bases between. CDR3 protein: CATLKDSRGEQYF. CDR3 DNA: TGTGCCACCCTCAAAGACTCTAGGGGCGAGCAGTACTTC.

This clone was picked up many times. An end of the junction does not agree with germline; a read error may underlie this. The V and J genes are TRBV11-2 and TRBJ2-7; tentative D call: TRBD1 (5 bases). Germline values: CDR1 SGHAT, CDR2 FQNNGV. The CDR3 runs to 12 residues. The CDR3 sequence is CASSVDRDEQYF. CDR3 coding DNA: TGTGCCAGCAGCGTAGACAGAGACGAGCAGTACTTC.

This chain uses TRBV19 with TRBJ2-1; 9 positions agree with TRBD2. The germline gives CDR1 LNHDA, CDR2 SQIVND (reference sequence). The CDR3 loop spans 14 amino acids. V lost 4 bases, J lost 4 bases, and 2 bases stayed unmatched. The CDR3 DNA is TGTGCCAGTAGTAATCTAGCGGGATACAATGAGCAGTTCTTC. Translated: CASSNLAGYNEQFF.